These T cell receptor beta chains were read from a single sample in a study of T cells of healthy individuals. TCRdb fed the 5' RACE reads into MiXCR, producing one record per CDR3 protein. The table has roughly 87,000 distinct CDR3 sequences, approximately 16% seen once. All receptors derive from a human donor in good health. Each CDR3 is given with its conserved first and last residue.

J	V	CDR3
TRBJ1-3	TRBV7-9	CASSIGQFGNTIYF
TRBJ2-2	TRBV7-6	CASSSLRGTGELFF
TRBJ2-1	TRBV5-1	CASSGTSGIIAEQFF
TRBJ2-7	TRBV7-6	CASSLVSGTGAHEQYF
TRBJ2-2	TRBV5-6	CAGSRGTGVAGELFF
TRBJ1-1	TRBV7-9	CASSLVGGGNTEAFF
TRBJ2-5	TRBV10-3	CAISEVWGQETQYF
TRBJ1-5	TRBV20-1	CSARDPTGQGQPQHF
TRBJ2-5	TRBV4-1	CASSHDAQETQYF
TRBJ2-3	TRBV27	CASSQLSGIDTDTQYF
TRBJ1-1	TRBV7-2	CASSLHGRTMNTEAFF
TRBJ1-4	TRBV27	CASKEVAANEKLFF
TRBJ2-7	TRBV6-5	CASSYSGRTYEQYF
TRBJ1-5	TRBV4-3	CASSQDEGNNQPQHF
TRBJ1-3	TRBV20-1	CSARDFGTGALGNTIYF
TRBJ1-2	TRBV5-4	CASSLPPDRYGYTF
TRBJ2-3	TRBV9	CASSVLAGTDTQYF
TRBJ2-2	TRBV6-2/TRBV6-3	CASSYRQNTGELFF
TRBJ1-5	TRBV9	CASSRGGDRDQPQHF
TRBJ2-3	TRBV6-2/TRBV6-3	CASTYFGEQYF
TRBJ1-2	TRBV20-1	CSADARTGVGYTF
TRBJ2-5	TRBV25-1	CASSEGDLRPQYF
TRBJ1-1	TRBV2	CASSEGGAGNTEAFF
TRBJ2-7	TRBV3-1	CASSQDTVKQYF
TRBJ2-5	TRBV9	CASSVESPQETQYF
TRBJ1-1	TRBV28	CASRSGGTFF
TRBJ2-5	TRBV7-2	CASSIDREETQYF
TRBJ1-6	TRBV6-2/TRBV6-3	CASSSNIPSSPLHF
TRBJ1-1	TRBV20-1	CSARDSGVRATEAFF
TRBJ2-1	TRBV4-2	CASSHNLETKQFF
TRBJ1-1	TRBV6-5	CASSTDRGSTEAFF
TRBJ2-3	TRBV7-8	CASSLAHILSTDTQYF
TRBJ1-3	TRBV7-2	CASSLGLADGNTIYF
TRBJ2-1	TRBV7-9	CASSGWQASGLSIRNNEQFF
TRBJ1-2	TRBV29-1	CSVGSPPGGVYGYTF
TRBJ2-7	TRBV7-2	CASSRSGTYEQYF
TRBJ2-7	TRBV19	CASRDPRSFEQYF
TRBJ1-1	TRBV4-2	CASSQEPGATEAFF
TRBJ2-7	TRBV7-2	CASSSRGGPYEQYF
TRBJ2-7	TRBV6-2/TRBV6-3	CASSPHFEQYF
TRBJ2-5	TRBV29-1	CSVQKGGQEYQETQYF
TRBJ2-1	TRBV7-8	CASSRTSSSYNEQFF
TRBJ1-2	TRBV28	CASSEGNYGYTF
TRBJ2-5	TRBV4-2	CASSQDWLGLQETQYF
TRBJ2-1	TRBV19	CASSVTPSSYNEQFF
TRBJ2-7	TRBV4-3	CASSQDLGQEYYEQYF
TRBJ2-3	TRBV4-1	CASSQVGREAKADTQYF
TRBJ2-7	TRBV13	CASGRTTREDEQYF
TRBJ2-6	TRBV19	CASSPPAGRGANVLTF
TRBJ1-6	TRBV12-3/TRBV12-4	CASRDRDNSPLHF
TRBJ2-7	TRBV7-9	CASSRARTSGTNEQYF
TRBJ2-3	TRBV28	CASTPVGDFTDTQYF
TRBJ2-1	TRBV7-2	CASSNLGTGAHNEQFF
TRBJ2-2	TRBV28	CASRVGQAGGELFF
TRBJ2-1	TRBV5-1	CASSLASGSLYNEQFF
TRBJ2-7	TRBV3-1	CASSQGGTGTTEQYF
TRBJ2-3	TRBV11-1	CASSLGRLAESTDTQYF
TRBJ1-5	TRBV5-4	CASSSQGEWNQPQHF
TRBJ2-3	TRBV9	CASSAGLADTDTQYF